A selection of T cell receptor beta chains follows, all from one sample in a study of T cells after posttransplantation cyclophosphamide. This table comes from immunoSEQ multiplex PCR, and its TCRdb copy is limited to in-frame clones, with some not included. Found here are 3,000 to 3,500 clones, about 80% of them singletons; the top ten hold less than 25%. Sequencing was carried out using CD8+ T cells sorted from bone marrow. The receptor source for this set is a woman in her sixties in good health, CMV-negative, and a related stem cell transplant donor. The CDR3 runs from the conserved cysteine through the conserved F or W. Fields, in order: CDR3 protein, CDR3 DNA, V gene, J gene, D gene, clone size. D genes are given only for firm matches. Size tells how often a clone was seen (once, few, many) or the class of an expanded clone, and some rows leave it out.

cdr3_aa: CASSLAYARLQETQYF; cdr3_nt: TGTGCCAGCAGCTTAGCCTACGCCAGGCTACAAGAGACCCAGTACTTC; v_call: TRBV7-2; j_call: TRBJ2-5; d_call: .; clone_size: .
cdr3_aa: CASSEGTTGNTIYF; cdr3_nt: TGTGCCAGCAGTGAAGGGACAACTGGAAACACCATATATTTT; v_call: TRBV6-1; j_call: TRBJ1-3; d_call: .; clone_size: few
cdr3_aa: CASCPGAQETQYF; cdr3_nt: TGTGCCAGCTGTCCAGGCGCCCAAGAGACCCAGTACTTC; v_call: TRBV5-5; j_call: TRBJ2-5; d_call: .; clone_size: once
cdr3_aa: CASSSNPGTTYNTGELFF; cdr3_nt: TGTGCCAGCAGCTCCAACCCCGGGACAACATACAACACCGGGGAGCTGTTTTTT; v_call: TRBV9; j_call: TRBJ2-2; d_call: .; clone_size: .
cdr3_aa: CASNNDRWGSYGYTF; cdr3_nt: TGTGCCAGCAACAACGATCGATGGGGCAGCTATGGCTACACCTTC; v_call: TRBV5-6; j_call: TRBJ1-2; d_call: .; clone_size: .
cdr3_aa: CASRLQGANYGYTF; cdr3_nt: TGTGCCAGCAGACTACAGGGGGCTAACTATGGCTACACCTTC; v_call: TRBV27; j_call: TRBJ1-2; d_call: TRBD1; clone_size: .
cdr3_aa: CASSRREMSEQYF; cdr3_nt: TGTGCCAGCAGCCGCAGGGAAATGAGCGAGCAGTACTTC; v_call: TRBV5-4; j_call: TRBJ2-7; d_call: .; clone_size: .
cdr3_aa: CASSSSSGSGRAYEQYF; cdr3_nt: TGTGCCAGCAGCTCTAGCTCAGGTAGCGGGAGGGCCTACGAGCAGTACTTC; v_call: TRBV7-9; j_call: TRBJ2-7; d_call: TRBD2; clone_size: once
cdr3_aa: CASSGDSDEQYF; cdr3_nt: TGTGCCAGCAGCGGCGACAGCGACGAGCAGTACTTC; v_call: TRBV9; j_call: TRBJ2-7; d_call: .; clone_size: .
cdr3_aa: CAVRGGQGNTGELFF; cdr3_nt: TGTGCCGTTAGGGGGGGACAGGGGAACACCGGGGAGCTGTTTTTT; v_call: TRBV2; j_call: TRBJ2-2; d_call: TRBD1; clone_size: .
cdr3_aa: CASSLFLGDRGTTEAFF; cdr3_nt: TGTGCCAGCAGCCTTTTCCTGGGGGACAGGGGTACAACTGAAGCTTTCTTT; v_call: TRBV27; j_call: TRBJ1-1; d_call: TRBD1; clone_size: .
cdr3_aa: CASSRLSGNYEQYF; cdr3_nt: TGTGCCAGCAGCCGACTGAGCGGGAATTACGAGCAGTACTTC; v_call: TRBV7-6; j_call: TRBJ2-7; d_call: TRBD2; clone_size: .
cdr3_aa: CASSQEDAWLGADTQYF; cdr3_nt: TGCGCCAGCAGCCAAGAGGATGCTTGGTTGGGCGCAGATACGCAGTATTTT; v_call: TRBV4-3; j_call: TRBJ2-3; d_call: .; clone_size: .
cdr3_aa: CAISESAGFEAFF; cdr3_nt: TGTGCCATCAGTGAGTCGGCGGGGTTTGAAGCTTTCTTT; v_call: TRBV10-3; j_call: TRBJ1-1; d_call: .; clone_size: .
cdr3_aa: CATRQGNQPQHF; cdr3_nt: TGTGCCACAAGACAGGGGAACCAGCCCCAGCATTTT; v_call: TRBV19; j_call: TRBJ1-5; d_call: TRBD1; clone_size: .